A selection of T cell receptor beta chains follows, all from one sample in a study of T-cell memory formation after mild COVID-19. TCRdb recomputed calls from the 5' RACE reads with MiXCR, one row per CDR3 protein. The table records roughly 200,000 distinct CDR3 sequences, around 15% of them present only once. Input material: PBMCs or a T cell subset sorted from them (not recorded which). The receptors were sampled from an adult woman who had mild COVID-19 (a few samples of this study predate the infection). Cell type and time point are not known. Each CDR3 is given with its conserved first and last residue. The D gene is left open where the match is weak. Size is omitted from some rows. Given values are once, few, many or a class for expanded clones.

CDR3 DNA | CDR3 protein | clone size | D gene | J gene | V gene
TGTGCCAGCACTTCAGGGGGCAGCACCGGGGAGCTGTTTTTT | CASTSGGSTGELFF | NA | TRBD1 | TRBJ2-2 | TRBV6-6
TGCGCCAGCAGCCAAGTTTTTCCGGGACTAGGGATTCACGAGCAGTACTTC | CASSQVFPGLGIHEQYF | NA | TRBD2 | TRBJ2-7 | TRBV4-3
TGTGCCAGCAGCCAAGACTCCCTGAAGCAGTTCTTC | CASSQDSLKQFF | few | NA | TRBJ2-1 | TRBV14
TGCAGTGCCCCAGGAGGGGGCGGAATCACCGGGGAGCTGTTTTTT | CSAPGGGGITGELFF | NA | NA | TRBJ2-2 | TRBV20-1
TGTGCCAGCAGTTACGCCAGAGCAGGCGCCTACGAGCAGTACTTC | CASSYARAGAYEQYF | NA | NA | TRBJ2-7 | TRBV6-5
TGTGCCAGCAGCTTAGGGTGGGCCGGGGAGCTGTTTTTT | CASSLGWAGELFF | few | NA | TRBJ2-2 | TRBV7-6
TGCGCCAGCAGCTTAATCATAGCGGGAGAAGAGCAGTACTTC | CASSLIIAGEEQYF | NA | TRBD2 | TRBJ2-7 | TRBV5-1
TGTGCCAGCAGTTACGGAGGTGGGGAGACTGAAGCTTTCTTT | CASSYGGGETEAFF | few | NA | TRBJ1-1 | TRBV6-2/TRBV6-3
TGCGCCAGCAGCCAAGGGCGTCGGGAGACCCAGTACTTC | CASSQGRRETQYF | few | NA | TRBJ2-5 | TRBV4-3
TGCAGTGCCGGACTAGCGGGCTCCTACGAGCAGTACTTC | CSAGLAGSYEQYF | NA | TRBD2 | TRBJ2-7 | TRBV20-1
TGTGCCAGCAGCGCGGACGGACAAAATGGCTACACCTTC | CASSADGQNGYTF | NA | NA | TRBJ1-2 | TRBV7-8
TGTGCCAGCAGCTTTGAGGGCCTCTCTGGAAACACCATATATTTT | CASSFEGLSGNTIYF | few | NA | TRBJ1-3 | TRBV7-9
TGCGCCAGCAGCCCCGGACAGCGCACAGATACGCAGTATTTT | CASSPGQRTDTQYF | NA | NA | TRBJ2-3 | TRBV5-1
TGCGCCAGCAGCTGGGGGACAGGGGATGAGACCCAGTACTTC | CASSWGTGDETQYF | few | TRBD1 | TRBJ2-5 | TRBV5-1
TGCAGTGCTGAGACCGGGACAGGGGACCACGAGCAGTACTTC | CSAETGTGDHEQYF | NA | TRBD1 | TRBJ2-7 | TRBV20-1
TGTGCCAGCAGCTCACCTGACAGCTACACTGAAGCTTTCTTT | CASSSPDSYTEAFF | few | NA | TRBJ1-1 | TRBV11-1
TGCGCCAGCAGCTTGGCCCTGGGCAGTTCTAACTATGGCTACACCTTC | CASSLALGSSNYGYTF | NA | NA | TRBJ1-2 | TRBV5-1
TGTGCCAGCAGCTTAGGAGGGTGGACAGTCGGCACAGATACGCAGTATTTT | CASSLGGWTVGTDTQYF | NA | NA | TRBJ2-3 | TRBV7-9
TGTGCCAGCAGTCCGACTAGCGGGGCCTTCGAGCAGTACTTC | CASSPTSGAFEQYF | few | TRBD2 | TRBJ2-7 | TRBV12-3/TRBV12-4
TGCGCCAGCAGCTTGACAGGGGGGGACACTGAAGCTTTCTTT | CASSLTGGDTEAFF | NA | TRBD1 | TRBJ1-1 | TRBV5-1
TGTGCCACCCTCGACCCTGGGGTCTACAATGAGCAGTTCTTC | CATLDPGVYNEQFF | few | NA | TRBJ2-1 | TRBV6-2/TRBV6-3
TGTGCCAGCAGCCAAGCCTCCGGCCCCATTGATAATTCACCCCTCCACTTT | CASSQASGPIDNSPLHF | NA | NA | TRBJ1-6 | TRBV4-2
TGCAGCATCCCTCTAGGGGGAGAGACCCAGTACTTC | CSIPLGGETQYF | few | NA | TRBJ2-5 | TRBV29-1
TGTGCCAGCAGCCGGACAGGTAACTCCTACAATGAGCAGTTCTTC | CASSRTGNSYNEQFF | NA | TRBD1 | TRBJ2-1 | TRBV3-1
TGTGCCAGCAGCTTAGACAGGGGGACTCTCTATGGCTACACCTTC | CASSLDRGTLYGYTF | few | TRBD1 | TRBJ1-2 | TRBV7-9
TGTGCTAGCAGCTTAGCGCTAGAGGGGTTGCAGTTCTTC | CASSLALEGLQFF | NA | NA | TRBJ2-1 | TRBV7-7
TGTGCCACCAGTCTACGGGGAGGCAATGAGCAGTTCTTC | CATSLRGGNEQFF | NA | NA | TRBJ2-1 | TRBV15
TGTGCCAGCAGCTCCCGGATGCGGATCCGTTCAAACACCGGGGAGCTGTTTTTT | CASSSRMRIRSNTGELFF | NA | NA | TRBJ2-2 | TRBV11-3
TGCGCCAGCAGCTTGAATCCTCCTAGCGGGAGTTCCGGGGAGCTGTTTTTT | CASSLNPPSGSSGELFF | NA | TRBD2 | TRBJ2-2 | TRBV5-1
TGTGCCAGCAGCGCCCAACTAGCGGGAGATACGCAGTATTTT | CASSAQLAGDTQYF | NA | TRBD2 | TRBJ2-3 | TRBV9
TGTGCCAGCAGCTTTGACAGGGCAAACACTGAAGCTTTCTTT | CASSFDRANTEAFF | NA | TRBD1 | TRBJ1-1 | TRBV11-3
TGTGCCAGTAGTACCGAGAACAGCCTTTGGTATGGCTACACCTTC | CASSTENSLWYGYTF | NA | NA | TRBJ1-2 | TRBV19
TGTGCCAGCAGCCGCTCAGGGGCGGAGCAGTTCTTC | CASSRSGAEQFF | NA | NA | TRBJ2-1 | TRBV7-6
TGTGCCAGCAGCTTATACAGGGGGCCTGGCACTGAAGCTTTCTTT | CASSLYRGPGTEAFF | few | TRBD1 | TRBJ1-1 | TRBV5-4
TGTGCCAGCAGCTTCGGCTCGGGGACACCCTACGAGCAGTACTTC | CASSFGSGTPYEQYF | few | NA | TRBJ2-7 | TRBV7-2
TGTGCCAGCGGGACAGGCCGCTCCTATAATTCACCCCTCCACTTT | CASGTGRSYNSPLHF | NA | TRBD1 | TRBJ1-6 | TRBV6-5
TGCGCCAGCAGCTTTCGGGAGCGGGGCTATGGCTACACCTTC | CASSFRERGYGYTF | many | NA | TRBJ1-2 | TRBV5-1
TGCAGTGCTAGACCTTCGAGACAGAGCACAGATACGCAGTATTTT | CSARPSRQSTDTQYF | few | NA | TRBJ2-3 | TRBV20-1
TGCGCCACCCGGCGGGAACGTAAGACCGGGGAGCTGTTTTTT | CATRRERKTGELFF | NA | NA | TRBJ2-2 | TRBV4-1
TGCGCCAGCAGCGGGCTAGGACCCACGAACACCGGGGAGCTGTTTTTT | CASSGLGPTNTGELFF | few | NA | TRBJ2-2 | TRBV5-1
TGTGCCAGCAGTTTTCTGGTCAGGGGAGCCGGGGAGCTGTTTTTT | CASSFLVRGAGELFF | few | NA | TRBJ2-2 | TRBV27